These T cell receptor beta chains were read from a single sample in a study of blood T cell repertoires in COVID-19. Measured with immunoSEQ multiplex PCR; TCRdb has only the in-frame clones, and not every one. The sample consists of 150,000 to 200,000 clones, approximately 80% of them appearing once. Specimen: PBMCs or T cells enriched from blood (not recorded which). These receptors all stem from a woman aged 55 to 70 who had recovered from COVID-19. The CDR3 runs from the conserved cysteine through the conserved F or W. A D gene is named only where the DNA matches it firmly. Rows may omit the clone size; those that give it use once, few, many or a size class.

TRBV5-8	.	.	TRBJ2-5	TGTGCCAGCACCTTGACGCCCACGAGTAAAGAGACCCAGTACTTC	CASTLTPTSKETQYF
TRBV2	TRBD1	.	TRBJ2-2	TGTGCCAGCAGTAAGATTGGGACAGGAGGAGGGGAGCTGTTTTTT	CASSKIGTGGGELFF
TRBV3-1/TRBV3-2	.	.	TRBJ2-6	TGTGCCAGCAGCCCAGGGGTTGCTGGGGCCAACGTCCTGACTTTC	CASSPGVAGANVLTF
TRBV2	TRBD1	.	TRBJ1-6	TGTGCCAGCGGCGGACAGGGCGGATCACCCCTCCACTTT	CASGGQGGSPLHF
TRBV7-9	.	.	TRBJ1-4	TGTGCCAGCAGCCGAATGGGAGGCCCTAATGAAAAACTGTTTTTT	CASSRMGGPNEKLFF
TRBV28	.	.	TRBJ1-3	TGTGCCAGCAGTTTATTGGGAGTGAGCTCTGGAAACACCATATATTTT	CASSLLGVSSGNTIYF
TRBV18	TRBD1	.	TRBJ1-1	TGTGCCAGCTCTCTCCGGGACAGGGGGCTTGGGAACACTGAAGCTTTCTTT	CASSLRDRGLGNTEAFF
TRBV2	TRBD1	.	TRBJ1-6	TGTGCCAGCAGGGACAGGGTTTTCCGGAATTCACCCCTCCACTTT	CASRDRVFRNSPLHF
TRBV11-2	.	once	TRBJ2-1	TGTGCCAGCAGCTGGCCACCGGCGGAGGGAAAGCAGTTCTTC	CASSWPPAEGKQFF
TRBV19	TRBD1	.	TRBJ1-2	TGTGCCAGTACCCCACAACAGGGGGCAAGCTACACCTTC	CASTPQQGASYTF
TRBV5-1	.	.	TRBJ1-3	TGCGCCAGCAGCATAGATTTATCCGGAAACACCATATATTTT	CASSIDLSGNTIYF
TRBV5-1	.	.	TRBJ2-1	TGCGCCAGCAGCTTAGGCGGGGTATCCTACAATGAGCAGTTCTTC	CASSLGGVSYNEQFF
TRBV5-1	.	.	TRBJ1-1	TGCGCCAGCAGCGCGACAGTTAACACTGAAGCTTTCTTT	CASSATVNTEAFF
TRBV6-1	TRBD1	once	TRBJ1-1	TGTGCCAGCAGTGCCCGGGACAGGGGGACCGCGAACACTGAAGCTTTCTTT	CASSARDRGTANTEAFF
TRBV5-1	.	.	TRBJ2-2	TGCGCCAGCAGCTGGTCACAGGGAACCGGGGAGCTGTTTTTT	CASSWSQGTGELFF
TRBV13	TRBD2	once	TRBJ2-5	TGTGCCAGCAGCTTCCCGGGACTACAAGAGACCCAGTACTTC	CASSFPGLQETQYF
TRBV4-1	TRBD2	many	TRBJ2-3	TGCGCCAGCAGCCAACCCCCACTAGCGGGTGGAACGAATACGCAGTATTTT	CASSQPPLAGGTNTQYF
TRBV4-1	.	.	TRBJ2-2	TGCGCCAGCAGTCAGGATGACATCAACACCGGGGAGCTGTTTTTT	CASSQDDINTGELFF
TRBV19	TRBD1	once	TRBJ1-3	TGTGCCAGTACACCAGGGACAGGCCCTTACACCATATATTTT	CASTPGTGPYTIYF
TRBV6-5	TRBD2	.	TRBJ2-1	TGTGCCAGCAGTCGGACTAGCGGATACAATGAGCAGTTCTTC	CASSRTSGYNEQFF
TRBV7-9	TRBD1	.	TRBJ2-5	TGTGCCAGCAGCTTAGTGGCAGGGGGCCAAGAGACCCAGTACTTC	CASSLVAGGQETQYF
TRBV27	.	.	TRBJ1-6	TGTGCCAGCAGTTCGGAGGGCCGGACTCTCTCACCCCTCCACTTT	CASSSEGRTLSPLHF
TRBV9	TRBD2	.	TRBJ2-7	TGTGCCAGCAGCGTGGGACTAGTTTCGTCCTACGAGCAGTACTTC	CASSVGLVSSYEQYF
TRBV7-6	TRBD2	.	TRBJ2-5	TGTGCCAGCAGCTTCCGACTAGCGGGGGGGTGGGAGACCCAGTACTTC	CASSFRLAGGWETQYF
TRBV18	.	.	TRBJ2-3	TGTGCCAGCTCCCCCGTGAGGGCCGCGAGCACAGATACGCAGTATTTT	CASSPVRAASTDTQYF
TRBV5-1	.	.	TRBJ1-4	TGCGCCAGCAGCTTGGCGGGGGTAACTGGCGAAAAACTGTTTTTT	CASSLAGVTGEKLFF
TRBV19	.	.	TRBJ2-4	TGTGCCAGTAGTACAGGCAGAAACATTCAGTACTTC	CASSTGRNIQYF
TRBV2	.	.	TRBJ1-2	TGTGCCAGCCAAATTCCGGGGGACCACTATGGCTACACCTTC	CASQIPGDHYGYTF
TRBV5-6	.	.	TRBJ1-5	TGTGCCAGCAGCTTGTCGGTTGATCAGCCCCAGCATTTT	CASSLSVDQPQHF
TRBV7-9	TRBD2	.	TRBJ2-7	TGTGCCAGCAGCTTAAGCAGCGGGAGCTACGAGCAGTACTTC	CASSLSSGSYEQYF
TRBV6-2/TRBV6-3	TRBD1	.	TRBJ1-2	TGTGCCAGCAGTTCCGGGACAGGGTGGGCTAACTATGGCTACACCTTC	CASSSGTGWANYGYTF
TRBV5-1	.	.	TRBJ2-7	TGCGCCAGCAGCTTAGGAGACAGTACCTACGAGCAGTACTTC	CASSLGDSTYEQYF
TRBV6-1	.	.	TRBJ1-2	TGTGCCAGCAGTGAGGGGGCTCGATATGGCTACACCTTC	CASSEGARYGYTF
TRBV5-6	TRBD2	.	TRBJ2-7	TGTGCCAGCAGCTTGGTGCGGGGGGGCTACGAGCAGTACTTC	CASSLVRGGYEQYF
TRBV27	.	.	TRBJ2-1	TGTGCCAGCAGTTCAGACTCCGTCCCCTACAATGAGCAGTTCTTC	CASSSDSVPYNEQFF
TRBV18	.	once	TRBJ2-3	TGTGCCAGCTCACCCTACAGGGAATGGACAGATACGCAGTATTTT	CASSPYREWTDTQYF
TRBV7-9	.	.	TRBJ2-4	TGTGCCAGCAGCTTAGGGCTCCGAAGCGGAGCCAAAAACATTCAGTACTTC	CASSLGLRSGAKNIQYF
TRBV28	.	.	TRBJ1-1	TGTGCCAGCAGTATAGGGGCGGCTTACACTGAAGCTTTCTTT	CASSIGAAYTEAFF
TRBV11-1	TRBD2	.	TRBJ2-7	TGTGCCAGCAGCCCCTCCGGGGGGGGACCCTACTACGAGCAGTACTTC	CASSPSGGGPYYEQYF
TRBV3-1/TRBV3-2	.	.	TRBJ2-2	TGTGCCAGCAGTTACACGACAGGCGACACCGGGGAGCTGTTTTTT	CASSYTTGDTGELFF
TRBV10-1	TRBD1	.	TRBJ1-1	TGCGCCAGCAGAACAGGGGACCCAGGTCGAGCTTTCTTT	CASRTGDPGRAFF
TRBV5-5	.	.	TRBJ2-3	TGTGCCAGCAGCTCGGGACTTGGCACAGATACGCAGTATTTT	CASSSGLGTDTQYF
TRBV6-5	.	.	TRBJ2-1	TGTGCCAGCAGTTACCGGGCGGGACCCTACAATGAGCAGTTCTTC	CASSYRAGPYNEQFF
TRBV2	TRBD2	.	TRBJ2-3	TGTGCCAGCAGAGGAGCGGGGCGCACAGATACGCAGTATTTT	CASRGAGRTDTQYF
TRBV10-3	TRBD2	.	TRBJ2-7	TGTGCCATCAGAATAGCGGGAGACGCCTACGAGCAGTACTTC	CAIRIAGDAYEQYF
TRBV28	TRBD1	.	TRBJ1-4	TGTGCCAGCAGTTTGGGACAGGTCACAACTAATGAAAAACTGTTTTTT	CASSLGQVTTNEKLFF